These T cell receptor beta chains were read from a single sample in a study of monozygotic twins with inflammatory bowel disease. TCRdb reworked the 5' RACE reads into one entry per CDR3 protein, no DNA. The sample features 200,000 to 250,000 distinct CDR3 sequences, with approximately 7.7% in its top ten. Sequenced input: blood. The receptors were sampled from a human donor with ulcerative colitis or Crohn's disease, or a healthy co-twin of an affected twin (not recorded which). Each CDR3 is given with its conserved first and last residue.

v_gene: TRBV12-3/TRBV12-4; j_gene: TRBJ2-1; CDR3aa: CASMNSIRGNEQFF
v_gene: TRBV7-2; j_gene: TRBJ1-1; CDR3aa: CASSLVPTVNTEAFF
v_gene: TRBV5-1; j_gene: TRBJ1-6; CDR3aa: CASSLNPAGGYSPLHF
v_gene: TRBV7-2; j_gene: TRBJ2-5; CDR3aa: CASSFQRETQYF
v_gene: TRBV7-2; j_gene: TRBJ2-7; CDR3aa: CASTPTVVSYEQYF
v_gene: TRBV6-1; j_gene: TRBJ2-5; CDR3aa: CASSEQKTGKETQYF
v_gene: TRBV3-1; j_gene: TRBJ1-3; CDR3aa: CASSPLLSGNTIYF
v_gene: TRBV3-1; j_gene: TRBJ1-3; CDR3aa: CASSQAGTGNTIYF
v_gene: TRBV5-4; j_gene: TRBJ1-3; CDR3aa: CASSGPGKSGNTIYF
v_gene: TRBV5-1; j_gene: TRBJ2-7; CDR3aa: CASSFRTGEGHEQYF
v_gene: TRBV5-6; j_gene: TRBJ2-6; CDR3aa: CASSLGSFGSLSGANVLTF
v_gene: TRBV7-7; j_gene: TRBJ1-5; CDR3aa: CASSLAFNQPQHF
v_gene: TRBV11-2; j_gene: TRBJ2-2; CDR3aa: CASMGTANTGELFF
v_gene: TRBV9; j_gene: TRBJ1-2; CDR3aa: CASSAGQGNYGYTF
v_gene: TRBV5-1; j_gene: TRBJ2-7; CDR3aa: CASSLFGQVPDEQYF
v_gene: TRBV30; j_gene: TRBJ2-3; CDR3aa: CAWSVGGLAGGPYTDTQYF
v_gene: TRBV6-2/TRBV6-3; j_gene: TRBJ2-2; CDR3aa: CASSYRFQREGSGELFF
v_gene: TRBV9; j_gene: TRBJ2-1; CDR3aa: CASSVGPRTESSYNEQFF
v_gene: TRBV2; j_gene: TRBJ2-5; CDR3aa: CASATARPNRLAGEETQYF
v_gene: TRBV7-3; j_gene: TRBJ2-5; CDR3aa: CAGSPIAGFQETQYF
v_gene: TRBV6-1; j_gene: TRBJ2-2; CDR3aa: CASSEFRYDTGELFF
v_gene: TRBV6-1; j_gene: TRBJ1-5; CDR3aa: CASRTSYGNQPQHF
v_gene: TRBV29-1; j_gene: TRBJ2-3; CDR3aa: CSVVARGRTDTQYF
v_gene: TRBV30; j_gene: TRBJ1-2; CDR3aa: CAWSPRTGSYGYTF
v_gene: TRBV19; j_gene: TRBJ1-6; CDR3aa: CASSSLGQGNSPLHF
v_gene: TRBV20-1; j_gene: TRBJ1-6; CDR3aa: CSAFDKENSPLHF
v_gene: TRBV11-2; j_gene: TRBJ1-2; CDR3aa: CASSLNSGDHYGYTF
v_gene: TRBV7-3; j_gene: TRBJ2-2; CDR3aa: CASSSGLEGAGELFF
v_gene: TRBV4-3; j_gene: TRBJ1-1; CDR3aa: CASSYFRNTEAFF
v_gene: TRBV11-2; j_gene: TRBJ1-6; CDR3aa: CASSNTGNSPLHF
v_gene: TRBV29-1; j_gene: TRBJ1-2; CDR3aa: CSVEEGRQGLGGYTF
v_gene: TRBV20-1; j_gene: TRBJ2-2; CDR3aa: CSATGTSGITGELFF
v_gene: TRBV6-2/TRBV6-3; j_gene: TRBJ2-7; CDR3aa: CASWTTSAYEQYF
v_gene: TRBV9; j_gene: TRBJ2-2; CDR3aa: CASSVAAGRSGELFF
v_gene: TRBV18; j_gene: TRBJ1-4; CDR3aa: CASSPTAGANEKLFF
v_gene: TRBV14; j_gene: TRBJ1-1; CDR3aa: CASSRFRDGWTDAFF
v_gene: TRBV5-1; j_gene: TRBJ1-6; CDR3aa: CASSPPGGNSPLHF
v_gene: TRBV7-9; j_gene: TRBJ1-1; CDR3aa: CASSYRNGDTEAFF
v_gene: TRBV28; j_gene: TRBJ2-5; CDR3aa: CASRTSRGLQETQYF
v_gene: TRBV6-1; j_gene: TRBJ2-2; CDR3aa: CATPWKGANTGELFF
v_gene: TRBV6-1; j_gene: TRBJ1-5; CDR3aa: CASRDRGDNQPQHF
v_gene: TRBV20-1; j_gene: TRBJ1-4; CDR3aa: CSAQGAVDEKLFF